This TCR beta chain originates from a study of cytomegalovirus exposure and HLA in healthy donors (dated by TCRdb to about 2017). For the study in its entirety: An earlier analysis of several hundred of the donors reported approximately 300 Gb of sequence data and 95 million to 130 million unique TCR beta sequences obtained from approximately 180 million T cells. An early release that covered fewer than 750 HLA-typed donors contained approximately 320 gigabases of sequencing data and approximately 85 million unique TCR sequences. Of the roughly 390 genotyped donors, 81% were placed in the genetic ancestry cluster associated with self-reported Caucasian donors. The study aimed to test whether cataloging public T cell receptors could reveal signatures of past pathogen exposure. Using immunosequencing, the study profiled T cell repertoires from fewer than 700 subjects and related those repertoires to cytomegalovirus serostatus. Along with the approximately 600-subject first cohort, a separate validation cohort of over a hundred different subjects was used. The study combined high-throughput TCR immunosequencing, statistical association of individual TCRs with disease status, and machine learning to predict cytomegalovirus infection status. A later analysis re-analyzed previously published TCR beta repertoires from 550 to 700 donors and added high-resolution HLA genotyping to study TCR occurrence patterns. Rather than drawing on any new phenotypic data, the later analysis identified candidate immune exposures from TCR beta sequences and the way those sequences occurred across donors. An earlier analysis of about 600 of the donors used high-throughput TCR beta sequencing to judge whether each TCR beta V gene segment behaved as functional or pseudogenic. Donor age, sex, ethnicity and CMV serostatus were collected together with the repertoire data. A later genetic analysis took genome-wide SNP genotypes for about three fifths of the roughly 700 donors and used that subset as a discovery cohort. Every repertoire in the discovery cohort had been generated on one and the same sequencing platform. HLA typing covered class I and class II loci at four-digit resolution. Typing coverage differed by locus: A, B, C, DRB1 and DQB1 were typed in roughly 620-630 donors, DQA1 in around 500, DPA1 in some 570, and DPB1 in just under 490. Roughly five DR-DQ haplotypes were handled as single units for association and clustering because linkage in the cohort was strong. On average, roughly 240,000 unique TCR beta nucleotide sequences were sequenced per donor among about 400 genotyped donors of the cohort, with approximately 18% of those sequences being non-productive. The investigation overall reported the following: The classifier was reported to diagnose cytomegalovirus status with high specificity and sensitivity in both the original cohort and the validation cohort. In a later genetic analysis, a missense DCLRE1C variant was associated with V-gene and J-gene trimming of TCR beta chains, and the association was replicated in an independent cohort. A further reported finding was that TCR beta sequences accurately predicted the HLA-A and HLA-B alleles for most subjects in the first cohort. According to a later analysis, most CMV-associated TCR beta chains appeared to be HLA-restricted, and the HLA associations seemed to be driven largely by CMV exposure. The study gave a list of some 150 TCR beta chains associated with cytomegalovirus. Because counts were too low, approximately 15 rarely observed V segments, including chromosome 9 orphons, were excluded from the earlier analysis of 587 of the donors. Three of the identified cytomegalovirus-associated TCR beta chains were confirmed in vitro to be specific for cytomegalovirus antigens. Some IMGT-functional V segments, including TRBV6-2 and TRBV6-3, could not be distinguished by the 87-base-pair reads and were therefore excluded. In a later genetic analysis, fewer N-insertions in productive TCRs were reported among donors in an Asian-associated ancestry cluster than the approximately 670-donor mean. A later analysis associated 15,000 or so TCR beta sequences with specific HLA alleles at a false discovery rate of 0.05. The presence/absence analyses assumed that sequencing depth was roughly uniform across donors, and that assumption may not be true. The cohort was sequenced for TCR beta chains only, and without alpha or paired-chain data the features that could be detected were limited. Compared with equally common non-associated chains, HLA-associated TCR beta chains in a later analysis were more clonally expanded and had lower generation probabilities. Several of the top co-occurrence clusters appeared to be linked to parvovirus B19, influenza, CMV and Epstein-Barr virus, according to a later analysis. Immune exposure information for the cohort was limited to CMV serostatus. Correlated functional status among segregating V segments might be attributable to linkage disequilibrium, but an unknown experimental factor could not be ruled out. In a later analysis, the rate of TCR association differed among HLA loci, with DRB1 alleles having the most associated TCRs and HLA-C alleles having the fewest. Because HLA typing was missing for some donors at each locus, association tests included only the typed subset. Strong co-occurrence of HLA alleles, especially DR and DQ, made assigning TCR associations to individual alleles difficult. While some public TCRs were present in many individuals, most TCR sequences turned up only very rarely across donors. A cluster of highly shared sequence variants was judged likely to be a technical artifact of the sequencing pipeline. In an earlier analysis of some 500 of the donors, most TCR beta V segments appeared in productive rearrangements about 90% or about 30% of the time, broadly matching IMGT annotations. The authors suggested that the approach could potentially be extended to other disease states and immunological phenotypes.

To prepare the library, the immunoSEQ multiplex PCR assay was applied. For the multiplex PCR, a mixture combining 60 forward primers for TCR Vbeta segments and 13 reverse primers for TCR Jbeta segments was used. Amplification of the CDR3 region of rearranged TCR beta genes was performed with a multiplex PCR assay on genomic DNA. The amplified TCR beta libraries were sequenced on the Illumina HiSeq System as 87-base-pair reads. Processing in the source paper ran as follows. A later analysis counted approximately 84 million unique TCR beta chains across the roughly 700 repertoires, and some 11 million of these chains were shared by at least two donors. To remove PCR and sequencing errors, raw reads were error-corrected and collapsed into unique sequences using a nearest-neighbor algorithm that merged closely related sequences. Alignment of CDR3 sequences to IMGT reference sequences was used to assign V, D and J gene segments. For a sequence to be retained, a match of at least six nucleotides to both a V gene segment and a J gene segment was required. A rearrangement was called productive if the CDR3 had no stop codons and remained in frame with V and J, and every other rearrangement was called non-productive. Following IMGT convention, CDR3 was defined as the stretch from the second conserved V-encoded cysteine up to the conserved J-encoded phenylalanine. The earlier analysis of 587 of the donors excluded sequences that lacked an unambiguous match to a single V gene segment. In an earlier analysis of more than 500 of the donors, a V segment was called functional when productive rearrangements were above 56.7%, and segregating when the standard deviation between donors exceeded 5%. A statistical classification framework was developed to diagnose cytomegalovirus status using the catalog of TCR beta chain sequences. In a later analysis, V and J genes were assigned by comparing TCR nucleotide sequences against IMGT/GENE-DB human TR gene sequences. The TCRdist pipeline was used in a later analysis to assign CDR3 sequences and most-parsimonious VDJ recombination scenarios. In a later analysis, each TCR beta chain was defined by its CDR3 amino acid sequence together with its V-gene family, and reads lacking a unique V-gene family were excluded. In a later analysis, 450 to 600 highly shared, low-generation-probability nucleotide sequences were removed to address suspected cross-contamination and a sequencing artifact. For each public chain, a later analysis derived a clonal expansion index from normalized ranks of inferred template counts within each repertoire. Generation probabilities in a later analysis came from a VDJ recombination model fitted to out-of-frame rearrangements, and those results were checked against IGoR. A later analysis scored TCR-TCR, TCR-HLA and TCR-CMV co-occurrence with hypergeometric tests, applying a repertoire-size bias correction to TCR pairs. In a later analysis, false discovery rates were estimated by permuting HLA or CMV assignments 20 times. A later analysis grouped co-occurring TCRs with DBSCAN, adding TCRdist sequence similarity when clustering within HLA-allele-positive subsets. For co-occurrence clustering, repertoires with fewer than 30,000 or more than 120,000 public chains were excluded, along with four or five repertoires with anomalous nucleotide sharing. TCRdb re-hosts the immuneACCESS table, in-frame sequences only. Its copies lack some clones; in the studies checked, an unresolved V gene accounts for under half of them, and the cause for the rest is not known. That table gives V, J and clone size, and the DNA gave D and trimming. Within this sample are around 200,000 clones, with around nine tenths of them counted one time only. The ten most abundant clones make up roughly 0.32% of the sample.

The cohort was made up of 650 to 700 healthy bone marrow donors. All cohort members were sampled while nominally healthy, although unrecorded immune exposures were likely present. The donor was CMV seronegative and was included in the group of a few hundred seronegative cohort members. Each donor provided a peripheral blood sample, and peripheral blood mononuclear cells were used for TCR beta sequencing. The Qiagen DNeasy Blood Extraction Kit was used to extract genomic DNA from the blood cell samples. This clone was observed a single time. The antigen it binds to is not known. Per-base qualities were not stored, and no clone one base away is much larger. CDR1 and CDR2, looked up from the germline V gene, are SQVTM and ANQGSEA. The CDR3 covers 13 residues, taking in both the cysteine and the phenylalanine. The retained sequence is limited to the CDR3, 39 bases, with the frame set at the first base. V loses 3 bases of germline sequence and J loses 4 bases, and the interval between the two ends is 12 bases.

Material for sequencing was PBMCs. The source is a woman younger than 45 in good health and CMV-seronegative. The rearranged chain carries TRBV29-1 and TRBJ2-5, with the identity of the D gene unclear. Read as DNA, the sequence is TGCAGCGTTGATTACGAAGTCGGAGAGACCCAGTACTTC. Its coded protein is CSVDYEVGETQYF.